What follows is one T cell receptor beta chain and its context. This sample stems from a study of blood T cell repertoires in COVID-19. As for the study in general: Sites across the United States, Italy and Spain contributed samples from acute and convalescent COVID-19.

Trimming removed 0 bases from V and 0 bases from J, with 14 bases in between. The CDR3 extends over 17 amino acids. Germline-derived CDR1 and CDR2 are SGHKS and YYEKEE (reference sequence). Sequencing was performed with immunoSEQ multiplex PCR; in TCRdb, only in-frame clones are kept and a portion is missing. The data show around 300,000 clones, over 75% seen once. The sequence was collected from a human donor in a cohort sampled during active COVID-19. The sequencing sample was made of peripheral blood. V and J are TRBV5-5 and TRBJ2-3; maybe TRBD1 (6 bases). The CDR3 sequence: CASSLAKGTPSTDTQYF. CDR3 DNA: TGTGCCAGCAGCTTGGCCAAGGGGACACCTAGCACAGATACGCAGTATTTT.